The 32 T cell receptor beta chains below all came from one sample that was sequenced in a study of T cell responses to AZD1222 COVID-19 vaccine. The data were produced by immunoSEQ multiplex PCR, yet TCRdb's version contains in-frame clones alone and is incomplete. The data hold some 80,000 clones, with approximately 90% observed a single time. The sample consisted of peripheral blood, taken on day 0 of AZD1222 vaccination. All receptors come from an adult in good health.

The rearrangement joins TRBV3-1 (or the pseudogene TRBV3-2) to TRBJ2-4; 9 bases line up with TRBD1. The CDR3 contains 15 residues. CDR1 is LGHDT, CDR2 YNNKEL, per germline (reference sequence). With 3 bases clipped from V and 5 bases from J, the junction kept 5 bases outside the gene matches. The CDR3 loop reads CASSQRGTGQNIQYF. CDR3 nucleotides: TGTGCCAGCAGCCAGAGGGGGACAGGGCAAAACATTCAGTACTTC.

The chain employs TRBV19 and TRBJ2-1, with TRBD2 matching 7 bases. Germline V gives CDR1 LNHDA, CDR2 SQIVND (reference sequence). The junction had 7 bases not matched to a gene; V was cut back by 4 bases and J by 1 base. This CDR3 comprises 16 residues. The CDR3 nucleotides are TGTGCCAGTAGTACACGAAGCGGGGCGTCCTACAATGAGCAGTTCTTC. As protein: CASSTRSGASYNEQFF.

The chain recombines TRBV27 with TRBJ2-3, with D maybe TRBD2 (5 bases). V was clipped by 4 bases and J by 6 bases, with 14 bases between them. This CDR3 has 14 amino acids. The V gene's germline CDR1 is MNHEY and CDR2 SMNVEV (reference sequence). Here the CDR3 DNA reads TGTGCCAGCAGTTCGACTGGGAGAACGGATACGCAGTATTTT. Encoded protein: CASSSTGRTDTQYF.

The chain uses TRBV13 and TRBJ1-1, with 10 nucleotides matching TRBD1. The germline V gene encodes CDR1 PRHDT and CDR2 FYEKMQ (reference sequence). The ends lost 5 bases at V and 6 bases at J; junction bases unmatched: 6. CDR3 length: 14 amino acids. Written as DNA, the CDR3 is TGTGCCAGCAGCCTAAGTGACAGGGGGCCTGAAGCTTTCTTT. This encodes CASSLSDRGPEAFF.

CDR3 sequence reads: CASRDRNQPQHF. The CDR3 DNA sequence: TGTGCCAGTAGGGACAGAAATCAGCCCCAGCATTTT. The J gene is TRBJ1-5, the V gene TRBV19; TRBD1 is a possible D gene (6 bases). Trimming pared 6 bases from V and 4 bases from J, leaving 7 bases between. Germline V CDR1 and CDR2: LNHDA, SQIVND (reference sequence). The CDR3 length is 12 residues.

The chain employs TRBV6-5 and TRBJ1-1; tentatively, D is TRBD1 (6 bases). The CDR3 has 13 residues. Germline V lookup: CDR1 MNHEY, CDR2 SVGAGI. V was pared by 2 bases and J by 12 bases, with 16 bases between. The chain's CDR3 is CASSYGMGGSTFF. CDR3 sequence (DNA): TGTGCCAGCAGTTACGGTATGGGGGGCTCAACTTTCTTT.

This chain links TRBV9 with TRBJ1-1; 7 nucleotides match TRBD1. CDR1 and CDR2 from the germline V gene are SGDLS and YYNGEE. Trimming took 8 bases from V and 1 from J; bases not matched to a gene: 2. CDR3 length: 12 residues. CDR3 nucleotide sequence: TGTGCCAGTGGGACAGCGAACACTGAAGCTTTCTTT. Translating gives CASGTANTEAFF.

The chain employs TRBV23-1 and TRBJ1-5; TRBD1 matches at 11 bases. TRBV23-1 is recorded as an ORF, its role being uncertain. The CDR3 loop spans 16 amino acids. V gave up 6 bases and J gave up 4 bases; unmatched junction bases: 8. Here the CDR3 DNA reads TGCGCCAGCAGCCTACGGACAGGGGGCCTAAATCAGCCCCAGCATTTT. This codes for CASSLRTGGLNQPQHF.

V is TRBV27 and J is TRBJ2-1; 7 positions agree with TRBD2. In germline, CDR1 is MNHEY, CDR2 SMNVEV (reference sequence). V dropped 8 bases and J dropped 4; count of bases not matched to a gene: 11. The CDR3 is 15 amino acids. In DNA form, the CDR3 reads TGTGCCAGCTCCCACGGCGGGGGAAGGTACAATGAGCAGTTCTTC. It codes for CASSHGGGRYNEQFF.

This sequence joins TRBV30 and TRBJ2-7, with unresolved D. Per germline, CDR1 GTSNPN and CDR2 SVGIG (reference sequence). Trimming took 0 bases from V and 2 from J, leaving 5 bases between them. The CDR3 runs 12 residues. CDR3 protein: CAWSVQTYEQYF. The CDR3 DNA reads TGTGCCTGGAGTGTGCAAACCTACGAGCAGTACTTC.

This chain uses TRBV30 with TRBJ2-5; D possibly corresponds to TRBD2 (6 bases). The CDR3 loop spans 14 amino acids. V was clipped by 4 bases and J by 7 bases, with 19 bases between them. Germline V gene lookup returns CDR1 GTSNPN and CDR2 SVGIG (reference sequence). CDR3 DNA: TGTGCCTGGAAAGGCGGCGGGGCCCTTGGGACCCAGTACTTC. Translation gives CAWKGGGALGTQYF.

This rearrangement joins TRBV2 to TRBJ2-1; D remains unclear. Germline CDR1 and CDR2: SNHLY and FYNNEI. This CDR3 has 9 amino acids. The V end lost 8 bases, the J end lost 13 bases, and 9 bases lay between the germline ends. The CDR3 loop is CASGFTQFF. CDR3 bases: TGTGCCAGCGGATTCACCCAGTTCTTC.

The chain is built from TRBV11-2 and TRBJ1-5, with D unresolved. V was shortened by 1 base and J by 0 bases, with 7 bases between the two germline ends. Germline CDR1 SGHAT, CDR2 FQNNGV. The CDR3 is made up of 15 amino acids. In DNA, the CDR3 is TGTGCCAGCAGCTTAGCAGGTAATAGCAATCAGCCCCAGCATTTT. Its translation: CASSLAGNSNQPQHF.

This chain uses TRBV9 with TRBJ1-3, with 8 bases aligning to TRBD1. Trimming took 1 base from V and 8 from J; bases not matched to a gene: 5. CDR1 is SGDLS, CDR2 YYNGEE, per germline. The CDR3 runs 14 residues. CDR3 protein: CASSVQGAKDTIYF. The CDR3 DNA reads TGTGCCAGCAGCGTACAGGGGGCAAAAGACACCATATATTTT.

The chain is built from TRBV3-1 (or the pseudogene TRBV3-2) and TRBJ1-2; 9 bases are a match to TRBD1. Germline lookup yields CDR1 LGHDT and CDR2 YNNKEL (reference sequence). Trimming cost V 4 bases and J 2 bases; bases outside gene matches: 14. The CDR3 sequence is 18 residues long. The CDR3 DNA reads TGTGCCAGCAGCCGACAAAACAGGGGGCGAAAAGCAAACTATGGCTACACCTTC. This sequence encodes CASSRQNRGRKANYGYTF.

This clone came up a few times. The chain has TRBV18 and TRBJ1-1, with D perhaps TRBD1 (5 bases). The V end lost 3 bases, the J end lost 1 base, and 9 bases lay between the germline ends. CDR1 KGHSH and CDR2 LQKENI come from the germline V gene. This CDR3 region has 14 residues. This chain's CDR3 is CASSPLGGNTEAFF. CDR3 nucleotide sequence: TGTGCCAGCTCACCCCTCGGGGGGAACACTGAAGCTTTCTTT. The full variable domain, its missing parts supplied by reference TRBV18 and TRBJ1-1, is NAGVMQNPRHLVRRRGQEARLRCSPMKGHSHVYWYRQLPEEGLKFMVYLQKENIIDESGMPKERFSAEFPKEGPSILRIQQVVRGDSAAYFCASSPLGGNTEAFFGQGTRLTVV.

The chain couples TRBV3-1 (or the pseudogene TRBV3-2) to TRBJ1-2; D might be TRBD1 (5 bases). Trimming shortened V by 0 bases and J by 8 bases, and 10 bases separated the two germline ends. From germline, CDR1 is LGHDT and CDR2 YNNKEL (reference sequence). The CDR3 is made up of 13 amino acids. The CDR3 bases are TGTGCCAGCAGCCAAGATCTTGGGGGGGGCTACACCTTC. Amino acid sequence: CASSQDLGGGYTF.

This sequence joins TRBV5-1 and TRBJ1-2; 8 bases are shared with TRBD1. This CDR3 is built from 14 residues. With V trimmed by 4 bases and J by 2 bases, 4 bases remained unmatched. The germline V gene has CDR1 SGHRS and CDR2 YFSETQ. The CDR3 coding sequence is TGCGCCAGCAGCACGGGACAGGCGAACTATGGCTACACCTTC. As protein: CASSTGQANYGYTF.

The chain has TRBV5-1 and TRBJ1-2, with 10 bases aligning to TRBD1. Looked up from germline, CDR1 is SGHRS and CDR2 is YFSETQ. V lost 0 bases, J lost 4 bases, and 3 bases stayed unmatched. CDR3 length: 15 residues. The CDR3 is CASSLGQGAGYGYTF. CDR3 DNA: TGCGCCAGCAGCTTGGGACAGGGGGCCGGCTATGGCTACACCTTC. The whole variable domain, filled in from reference TRBV5-1 and TRBJ1-2, reads KAGVTQTPRYLIKTRGQQVTLSCSPISGHRSVSWYQQTPGQGLQFLFEYFSETQRNKGNFPGRFSGRQFSNSRSEMNVSTLELGDSALYLCASSLGQGAGYGYTFGSGTRLTVV.

The chain uses TRBV18 and TRBJ1-1, with 10 bases aligning to TRBD1. The CDR3 is made up of 16 amino acids. The V and J ends lost 4 bases and 4 bases, in that order; junction bases with no gene match: 9. Germline V gene data show CDR1 as KGHSH and CDR2 as LQKENI. CDR3 sequence reads: CASSLGQGIGTTEAFF. DNA of the CDR3: TGTGCCAGCTCACTGGGACAGGGGATCGGTACCACTGAAGCTTTCTTT.

The V call is TRBV6-1, the J call TRBJ1-4, with 9 bases lining up with TRBD1. J lost 3 bases, V lost 3 bases, and 2 bases had no gene match. This CDR3 has 15 residues. Per the germline V gene, CDR1 is MNHNS and CDR2 is SASEGT. This chain's CDR3 is CASSDHRGPNEKLFF. The DNA for the CDR3 is TGTGCCAGCAGTGATCACAGGGGGCCTAATGAAAAACTGTTTTTT.

The rearrangement uses TRBV2 and TRBJ2-5; perhaps TRBD1 as D (5 bases). V was shortened by 7 bases and J by 0 bases, with 6 bases between the two germline ends. Germline assignment: CDR1 SNHLY and CDR2 FYNNEI. The CDR3 has 12 residues. The CDR3 DNA is TGTGCCAGCAAGGGGAACCAAGAGACCCAGTACTTC. This codes for CASKGNQETQYF.

The genes are TRBV29-1 and TRBJ2-2, with 7 bases aligning to TRBD2. CDR3 size: 12 residues. Per germline, CDR1 SQVTM and CDR2 ANQGSEA. J was trimmed by 7 bases and V by 3 bases; bases with no gene match: 2. CDR3 in amino acids: CSVEASGGELFF. The DNA of the CDR3 is TGCAGCGTTGAGGCTAGCGGCGGGGAGCTGTTTTTT.

J is TRBJ2-2 and V is TRBV7-3; 9 bases fit TRBD1. The CDR3 contains 14 residues. V was pared by 5 bases and J by 7 bases, with 5 bases of the junction left unmatched. Per the germline V gene, CDR1 is SGHTA and CDR2 is FQGTGA. The CDR3 spells CASSAGQGNGELFF. The CDR3 DNA reads TGTGCCAGCAGCGCCGGACAGGGGAACGGGGAGCTGTTTTTT.

This chain connects TRBV14 to TRBJ2-1; 10 bases agree with TRBD1. The germline gives CDR1 SGHDN, CDR2 FVKESK. CDR3 length: 14 residues. With V trimmed by 0 bases and J by 15 bases, 8 bases remained unmatched. In DNA, the CDR3 is TGTGCCAGCAGCCAAGATCGGGGAGGACAGGGGGTGTTCTTC. Translating it yields CASSQDRGGQGVFF. Complete variable domain (other parts from reference TRBV14 and TRBJ2-1): EAGVTQFPSHSVIEKGQTVTLRCDPISGHDNLYWYRRVMGKEIKFLLHFVKESKQDESGMPNNRFLAERTGGTYSTLKVQPAELEDSGVYFCASSQDRGGQGVFFGPGTRLTVL.

This chain links TRBV2 with TRBJ1-2; possibly TRBD1 for D (5 bases). The CDR3 totals 15 residues. Germline CDR1 reads SNHLY; CDR2 reads FYNNEI. V was clipped by 4 bases and J by 2 bases, with 14 bases between them. CDR3 nucleotides: TGTGCCAGCAGTGTCGGGCAGGGAGAAAACTATGGCTACACCTTC. This gives the protein CASSVGQGENYGYTF.

The chain couples TRBV7-8 to TRBJ1-5, with TRBD1 identical over 7 bases. The CDR3 sequence is 14 residues long. Germline V lookup: CDR1 SGHVS, CDR2 FQNEAQ. Germline trimming cut 5 bases from V and 2 bases from J; bases unmatched to any gene: 3. CDR3 sequence: CASSRDRGNQPQHF. DNA of the CDR3: TGTGCCAGCAGCCGCGACAGGGGCAATCAGCCCCAGCATTTT.

The V call is TRBV19, the J call TRBJ1-5; no firm D call. The CDR3 is 15 residues long. Deletions cut 1 base from V and 6 bases from J, with 13 bases between. CDR1 and CDR2 from the germline V gene are LNHDA and SQIVND (reference sequence). The CDR3 reads CASSIGAVAGQPQHF. In DNA form, the CDR3 reads TGTGCCAGTAGTATAGGGGCCGTGGCGGGTCAGCCCCAGCATTTT.

The gene calls are TRBV11-2 and TRBJ1-3, with D perhaps matching TRBD1 (6 bases). V lost 8 bases and J 0 bases, leaving 23 bases between the germline ends. The CDR3 sequence is 18 residues long. Germline lookup yields CDR1 SGHAT and CDR2 FQNNGV. In DNA form, the CDR3 reads TGTGCCAGCGGCAGGACAGTGAGAAAAAGAAGCTCTGGAAACACCATATATTTT. Translated: CASGRTVRKRSSGNTIYF.

This chain connects TRBV27 to TRBJ2-2; D not resolved. Trimming stripped 3 bases from V and 0 bases from J, with 5 bases between. The V gene's germline CDR1 is MNHEY and CDR2 SMNVEV (reference sequence). The CDR3 contains 14 residues. The CDR3 protein is CASSFGANTGELFF. The CDR3 DNA sequence: TGTGCCAGCAGTTTTGGCGCGAACACCGGGGAGCTGTTTTTT.

CDR3 nucleotide sequence: TGTGCCAGCAGCTTGGTTGGGGGCGCTGGGAACACTGAAGCTTTCTTT. Its translation is CASSLVGGAGNTEAFF. This rearrangement joins TRBV5-5 to TRBJ1-1, with a tentative D call TRBD1 (6 bases). The CDR3 is 16 residues long. The V and J ends lost 0 bases and 1 base respectively, with 13 bases between them. The germline CDR1 and CDR2 sequences are SGHKS and YYEKEE (reference sequence).

The rearrangement links TRBV19 to TRBJ1-2, with 8 bases that match TRBD1. V was clipped by 5 bases and J by 4 bases; unmatched bases: 9. Germline V gives CDR1 LNHDA, CDR2 SQIVND (reference sequence). The CDR3 is made up of 15 amino acids. The CDR3 coding sequence is TGTGCCAGTAGTCGGAGGGACAGGTCCATCTATGGCTACACCTTC. It yields the protein CASSRRDRSIYGYTF.